What follows are 20 T cell receptor beta chains derived from one specimen sequenced in a study of blood T cells in healthy people across ages. Through a sample-barcoded 5' primer and a J-beta primer mix, a second PCR was run for roughly 6 to 11 cycles. TCRdb recomputed calls from the 5' RACE reads with MiXCR, one row per CDR3 protein. The table has around 280,000 distinct CDR3 sequences, 25% to 30% seen once; the top ten hold 29%. The sample was blood. These TCRs come from a woman aged 70-85 years in good health.

This chain uses TRBV18 with TRBJ2-5, with 7 nucleotides matching TRBD1. The J segment lost 11 bases and the V segment lost 0 bases, leaving 9 bases of the junction unmatched. Looked up from germline, CDR1 is KGHSH and CDR2 is LQKENI. This CDR3 is 14 amino acids long. The CDR3 nucleotides read TGTGCCAGCTCACCACCCGACAGGGCGATTGGGCAGTACTTC. Its translation: CASSPPDRAIGQYF.

This clonotype was detected a few times. This chain links TRBV5-1 with TRBJ1-3, with a tentative D call TRBD1 (5 bases). The CDR3 contains 16 residues. CDR1 SGHRS and CDR2 YFSETQ come from the germline V gene. Trimming removed 4 bases at V and 2 bases at J, with 16 bases between. DNA of the CDR3: TGCGCCAGCAGCCTCGAGACAGTCGCAACTGGAAACACCATATATTTT. It encodes CASSLETVATGNTIYF.

J is TRBJ1-6 and V is TRBV20-1, with D uncertain. Germline lookup yields CDR1 DFQATT and CDR2 SNEGSKA (reference sequence). Trimming cost V 1 base and J 8 bases, with 15 bases left between them. CDR3 length equals 15 residues. In nucleotides, the CDR3 is TGCAGTGCTAGAGTTGGCAGCCTTTTGTATTCACCCCTCCACTTT. Translated: CSARVGSLLYSPLHF.

The table lists this clonotype with many counts. The rearrangement joins TRBV29-1 to TRBJ2-2; D remains ambiguous. V gave up 0 bases and J gave up 6 bases, with 5 bases separating them. Per germline, CDR1 SQVTM and CDR2 ANQGSEA. The CDR3 is 12 amino acids. CDR3: CSVEDQAGELFF. The CDR3 DNA reads as TGCAGCGTTGAAGATCAAGCCGGGGAGCTGTTTTTT.

This clonotype appeared a few times. CDR3 loop: CASSLDGRSRSRKLFF. The CDR3 DNA reads as TGTGCCAGCAGTCTTGACGGCCGTTCCCGGTCAAGAAAACTGTTTTTT. The V and J genes are TRBV7-2 and TRBJ1-4; no clear D gene. Looked up from germline, CDR1 is SGHTA and CDR2 is FQGNSA. This CDR3 region has 16 residues. V gave up 6 bases and J gave up 10 bases, with 24 bases separating them.

The gene calls are TRBV6-2 or TRBV6-3 and TRBJ2-1; tentative D call: TRBD2 (6 bases). The CDR3 length is 13 residues. From germline, CDR1 is MNHEY and CDR2 SVGEGT. The V end lost 5 bases, the J end lost 9 bases, and 14 bases lay between the germline ends. The CDR3 sequence is CASSRDFPGEQFF. The DNA of the CDR3 is TGTGCCAGCAGTCGGGACTTTCCTGGTGAGCAGTTCTTC.

This clonotype has a count of ten or more. The chain combines TRBV29-1 with TRBJ2-6, with TRBD1 matching over 9 bases. V lost 6 bases to trimming and J lost 0 bases; unmatched junction nucleotides: 6. Germline CDR1 reads SQVTM; CDR2 reads ANQGSEA. The length of the CDR3 is 16 residues. This CDR3 is CSVSGTGSSGANVLTF. The CDR3 nucleotides are TGCAGCGTATCCGGGACAGGGTCCTCTGGGGCCAACGTCCTGACTTTC. Using reference TRBV29-1 and TRBJ2-6 for the parts outside the CDR3, the full variable domain is SAVISQKPSRDICQRGTSLTIQCQVDSQVTMMFWYRQQPGQSLTLIATANQGSEATYESGFVIDKFPISRPNLTFSTLTVSNMSPEDSSIYLCSVSGTGSSGANVLTFGAGSRLTVL.

Here the CDR3 DNA reads TGCGCCAGCAACGGACAGGGGGCGCGGAACACTGAAGCTTTCTTT. This encodes CASNGQGARNTEAFF. The chain combines TRBV5-1 with TRBJ1-1; 11 bases agree with TRBD1. In germline, CDR1 is SGHRS, CDR2 YFSETQ. V shed 6 bases, J shed 1 base, and the junction held 5 bases outside the gene matches. This CDR3 region has 15 residues.

This clonotype appeared a few times. The chain couples TRBV14 to TRBJ2-7; 9 bases map to TRBD1. With V trimmed by 1 base and J by 3 bases, 7 bases remained unmatched. In germline, CDR1 is SGHDN, CDR2 FVKESK. The CDR3 loop spans 16 amino acids. In DNA, the CDR3 is TGTGCCAGCAGCCAAGCCGGGACAGGGTCATGCTACGAGCAGTACTTC. Translated: CASSQAGTGSCYEQYF.

This clonotype has a handful of counts. The chain carries TRBV11-2 and TRBJ2-7, with 7 bases aligning to TRBD1. Germline CDR1 is SGHAT and CDR2 is FQNNGV. CDR3 length equals 13 residues. The V gene end was trimmed by 4 bases and the J gene end by 5 bases; junction bases not matched to a gene: 5. As DNA, the CDR3 is TGTGCCAGCAGCTCCGACAGGGTTCACGAGCAGTACTTC. It encodes CASSSDRVHEQYF.

This clonotype has only one observation. The chain carries TRBV29-1 and TRBJ2-5; 10 bases map to TRBD2. CDR1 and CDR2 from the germline V gene are SQVTM and ANQGSEA. After removal of 7 bases from V and 2 bases from J, the junction contained 4 bases not matched to a gene. The CDR3 is 13 residues long. CDR3 sequence (DNA): TGCAGCGGAACTAGCGGGACACAAGAGACCCAGTACTTC. This encodes CSGTSGTQETQYF.

This clonotype was seen more than once but under ten times. J is TRBJ2-7 and V is TRBV20-1, with D unresolved. This CDR3 region has 14 residues. V was shortened by 1 base and J by 2 bases, with 12 bases between the two germline ends. Germline V CDR1 and CDR2: DFQATT, SNEGSKA (reference sequence). The CDR3 sequence is CSARGSFSTYEQYF. The CDR3 region has the DNA TGCAGTGCTAGAGGCTCTTTTTCCACCTACGAGCAGTACTTC.

The sample holds many counts of this clonotype. The genes are TRBV28 and TRBJ1-5, with D maybe TRBD1 (5 bases). The CDR3 extends over 16 amino acids. The V end lost 9 bases, the J end lost 0 bases, and 18 bases lay between the germline ends. Germline V gene sequence: CDR1 MDHEN, CDR2 SYDVKM. This chain's CDR3 is CASNADRPYSNQPQHF. The CDR3 DNA reads as TGTGCCAGTAACGCAGACAGACCTTATAGCAATCAGCCCCAGCATTTT. The entire variable domain, with the rest obtained from reference TRBV28 and TRBJ1-5, is as follows: DVKVTQSSRYLVKRTGEKVFLECVQDMDHENMFWYRQDPGLGLRLIYFSYDVKMKEKGDIPEGYSVSREKKERFSLILESASTNQTSMYLCASNADRPYSNQPQHFGDGTRLSIL.

This clonotype has a handful of counts. DNA of the CDR3: TGTGCCAGCAGCTTGGGGCAGGGGTTGTACGAGCAGTACTTC. Residues: CASSLGQGLYEQYF. The chain links TRBV7-2 to TRBJ2-7; D may be TRBD1 (6 bases). The ends were cut back, 3 bases at V and 4 bases at J, with 13 bases in the middle. The CDR3 covers 14 residues. The germline gives CDR1 SGHTA, CDR2 FQGNSA.

This clonotype was counted only a few times. The chain combines TRBV20-1 with TRBJ2-5, with 7 bases lining up with TRBD2. The CDR3 sequence is 15 residues long. The V gene's germline CDR1 is DFQATT and CDR2 SNEGSKA (reference sequence). Trimming cost V 6 bases and J 2 bases; bases outside gene matches: 12. CDR3 coding DNA: TGCAGTGCAGAGTATTCGAGCGGGAAACAAGAGACCCAGTACTTC. Amino acid sequence: CSAEYSSGKQETQYF.

Only a few counts were recorded for this clonotype. The V call is TRBV28, the J call TRBJ2-7; no reliable D call. The germline V gene has CDR1 MDHEN and CDR2 SYDVKM. Trimming took 3 bases from V and 2 from J, leaving 11 bases between them. The CDR3 contains 14 residues. The CDR3 DNA reads as TGTGCCAGCAGTTTCCCGTGGCCGACCTACGAGCAGTACTTC. It codes for CASSFPWPTYEQYF.

This clonotype was counted only a few times. A junction end diverges from the germline sequence, so it may reflect a read error. The rearrangement joins TRBV29-1 to TRBJ2-5; maybe TRBD1 (5 bases). The J call is doubtful: the DNA matches TRBJ2-1 better. The V gene's germline CDR1 is SQVTM and CDR2 ANQGSEA. This CDR3 has 14 amino acids. The CDR3 nucleotides are TGCGGCGTTGGCCAGGGAACGACTTCCTCGGGGCAGTTCTTC. This encodes CGVGQGTTSSGQFF.

The rearrangement uses TRBV7-2 and TRBJ2-2, with D possibly called TRBD1 or TRBD2 (5 bases each). The V end lost 3 bases, the J end lost 1 base, and 15 bases lay between the germline ends. Germline values: CDR1 SGHTA, CDR2 FQGNSA. The length of the CDR3 is 17 residues. CDR3 coding DNA: TGTGCCAGCAGCTTTAGAACCACGGGGCAGAACACCGGGGAGCTGTTTTTT. It yields the protein CASSFRTTGQNTGELFF.

The chain recombines TRBV6-1 with TRBJ1-4; a possible D gene is TRBD1 (5 bases). Germline V CDR1 and CDR2: MNHNS, SASEGT. With 9 bases removed from V and 7 bases from J, the gap between germline ends came to 9 bases. The CDR3 is 11 residues long. The CDR3 sequence: CASTGGEKLFF. DNA of the CDR3: TGTGCCAGTACCGGGGGTGAAAAACTGTTTTTT.

This rearrangement joins TRBV21-1 to TRBJ2-5. TRBV21-1 is reported as a pseudogene. The CDR3 is made up of 13 amino acids. The CDR3 loop is CASSKSPRETQYF. As DNA, the CDR3 is TGTGCCAGCAGCAAGTCTCCTAGGGAGACCCAGTACTTC.